The clone carrying this TCR beta chain appeared once. Its specificity is unknown. The data originate from a study of cytomegalovirus exposure and HLA in healthy donors. Points from the study as a whole: Immune exposure information available was restricted to CMV serostatus. With high specificity and sensitivity, the classifier reportedly diagnosed cytomegalovirus status. As a later analysis showed, a missense DCLRE1C variant was linked to trimming of TCR beta V- and J-genes.

Per germline, CDR1 GTSNPN and CDR2 SVGIG (reference sequence). Trimming at V came to 1 base and at J to 10 bases, leaving 6 bases not matched to a gene. This CDR3 is built from 12 residues. Vbeta (60) and Jbeta (13) primers were used in the PCR. The table came from immunoSEQ multiplex PCR; TCRdb's copy has only in-frame clones and leaves some out. The sample includes about 160,000 clones, 60% to 80% seen only once; the top ten take about 1.4%. The source material was PBMCs. The rearrangement uses TRBV30 and TRBJ1-1; 7 bases agree with TRBD1. This TCR came from a woman between 25 and 40 years old in good health and CMV-seronegative. The DNA for the CDR3 is TGTGCCTGGAGTGCCTCCGCAGGGGGAGCTTTCTTT. Its protein is CAWSASAGGAFF.